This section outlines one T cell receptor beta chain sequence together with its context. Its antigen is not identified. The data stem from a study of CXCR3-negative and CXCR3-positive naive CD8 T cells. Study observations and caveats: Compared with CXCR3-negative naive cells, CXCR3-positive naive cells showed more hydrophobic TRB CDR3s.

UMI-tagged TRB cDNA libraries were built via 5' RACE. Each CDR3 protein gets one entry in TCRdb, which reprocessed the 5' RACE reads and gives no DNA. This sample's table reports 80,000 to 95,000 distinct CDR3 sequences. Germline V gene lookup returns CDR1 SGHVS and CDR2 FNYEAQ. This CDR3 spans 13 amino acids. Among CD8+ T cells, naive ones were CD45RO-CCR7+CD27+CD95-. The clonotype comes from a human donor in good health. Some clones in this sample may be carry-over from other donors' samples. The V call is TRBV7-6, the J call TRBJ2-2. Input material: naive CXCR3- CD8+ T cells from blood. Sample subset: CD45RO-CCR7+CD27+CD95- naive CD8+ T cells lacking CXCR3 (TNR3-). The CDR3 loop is CASSALTTGELFF.